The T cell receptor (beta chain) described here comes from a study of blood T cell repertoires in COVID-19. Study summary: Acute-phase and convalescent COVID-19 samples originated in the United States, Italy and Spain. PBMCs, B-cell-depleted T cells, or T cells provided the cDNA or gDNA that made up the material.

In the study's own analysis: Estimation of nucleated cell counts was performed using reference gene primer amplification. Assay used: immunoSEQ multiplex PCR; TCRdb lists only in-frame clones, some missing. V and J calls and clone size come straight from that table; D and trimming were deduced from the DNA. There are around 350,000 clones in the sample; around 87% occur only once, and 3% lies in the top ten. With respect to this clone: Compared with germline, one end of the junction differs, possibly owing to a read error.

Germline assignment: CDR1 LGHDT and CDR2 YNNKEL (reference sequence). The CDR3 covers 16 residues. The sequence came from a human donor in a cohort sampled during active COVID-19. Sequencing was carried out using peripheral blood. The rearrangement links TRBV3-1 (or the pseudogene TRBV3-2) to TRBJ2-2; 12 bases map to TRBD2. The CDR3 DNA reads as TGTGCCAGCAGCGCCCGGACTAGCGGGAACCCCGGGGAGCTGTTTTTT. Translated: CASSARTSGNPGELFF.